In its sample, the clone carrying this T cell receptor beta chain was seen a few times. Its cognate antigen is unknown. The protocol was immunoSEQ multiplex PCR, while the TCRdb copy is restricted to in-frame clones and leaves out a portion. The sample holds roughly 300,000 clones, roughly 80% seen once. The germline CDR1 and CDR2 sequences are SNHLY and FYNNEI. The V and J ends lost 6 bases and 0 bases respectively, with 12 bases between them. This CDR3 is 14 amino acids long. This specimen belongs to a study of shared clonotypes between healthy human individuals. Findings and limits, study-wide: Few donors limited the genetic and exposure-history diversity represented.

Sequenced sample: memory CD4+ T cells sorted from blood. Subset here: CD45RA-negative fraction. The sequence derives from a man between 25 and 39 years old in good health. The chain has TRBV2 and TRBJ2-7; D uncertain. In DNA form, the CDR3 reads TGTGCCAGCAGCTATTCCACAGACTCCTACGAGCAGTACTTC. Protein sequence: CASSYSTDSYEQYF.